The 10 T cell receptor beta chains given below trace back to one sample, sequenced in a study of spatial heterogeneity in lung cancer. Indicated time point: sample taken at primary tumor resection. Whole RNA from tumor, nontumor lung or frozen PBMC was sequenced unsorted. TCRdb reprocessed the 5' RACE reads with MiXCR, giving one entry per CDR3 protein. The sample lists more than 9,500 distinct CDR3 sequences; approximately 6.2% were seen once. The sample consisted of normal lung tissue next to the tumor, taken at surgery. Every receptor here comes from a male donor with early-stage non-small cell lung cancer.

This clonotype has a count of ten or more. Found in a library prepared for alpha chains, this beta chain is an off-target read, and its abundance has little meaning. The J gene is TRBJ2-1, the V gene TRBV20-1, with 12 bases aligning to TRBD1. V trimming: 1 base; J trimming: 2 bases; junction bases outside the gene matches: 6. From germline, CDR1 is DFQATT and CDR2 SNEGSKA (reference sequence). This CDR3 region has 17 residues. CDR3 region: CSARGEGTGGTYNEQFF. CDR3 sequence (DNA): TGCAGTGCTAGAGGGGAAGGGACAGGGGGCACCTACAATGAGCAGTTCTTC.

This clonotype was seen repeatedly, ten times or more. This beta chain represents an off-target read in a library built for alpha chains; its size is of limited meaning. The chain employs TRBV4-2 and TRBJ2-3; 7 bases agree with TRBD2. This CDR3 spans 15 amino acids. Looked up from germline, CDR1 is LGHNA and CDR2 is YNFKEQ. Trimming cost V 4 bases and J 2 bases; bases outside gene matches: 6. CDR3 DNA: TGTGCCAGCAGCCCGTCCCTAGCGGTCACAGATACGCAGTATTTT. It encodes CASSPSLAVTDTQYF.

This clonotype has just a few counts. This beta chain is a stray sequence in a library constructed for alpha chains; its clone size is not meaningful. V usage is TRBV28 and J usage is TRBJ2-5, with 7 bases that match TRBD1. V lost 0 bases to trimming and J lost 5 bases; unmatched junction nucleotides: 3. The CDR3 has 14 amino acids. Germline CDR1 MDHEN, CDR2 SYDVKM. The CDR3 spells CASSLWRGQETQYF. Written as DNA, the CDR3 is TGTGCCAGCAGTTTATGGAGGGGGCAGGAGACCCAGTACTTC.

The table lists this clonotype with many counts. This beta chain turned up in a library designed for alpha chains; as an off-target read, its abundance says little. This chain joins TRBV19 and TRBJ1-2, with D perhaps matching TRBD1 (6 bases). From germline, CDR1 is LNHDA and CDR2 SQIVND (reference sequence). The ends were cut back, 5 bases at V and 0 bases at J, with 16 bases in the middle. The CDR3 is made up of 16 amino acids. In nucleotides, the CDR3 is TGTGCCAGTAGTTTTGGGCCCGGGGACACTAACTATGGCTACACCTTC. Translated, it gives CASSFGPGDTNYGYTF. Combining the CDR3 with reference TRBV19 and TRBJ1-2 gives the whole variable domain DGGITQSPKYLFRKEGQNVTLSCEQNLNHDAMYWYRQDPGQGLRLIYYSQIVNDFQKGDIAEGYSVSREKKESFPLTVTSAQKNPTAFYLCASSFGPGDTNYGYTFGSGTRLTVV.

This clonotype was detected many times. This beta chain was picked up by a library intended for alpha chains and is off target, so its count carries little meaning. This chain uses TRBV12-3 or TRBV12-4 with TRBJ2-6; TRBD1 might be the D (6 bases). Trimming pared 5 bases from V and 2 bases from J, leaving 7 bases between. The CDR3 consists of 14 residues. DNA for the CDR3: TGTGCCAGCAGTACAGGGACTGGGGCCAACGTCCTGACTTTC. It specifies CASSTGTGANVLTF.

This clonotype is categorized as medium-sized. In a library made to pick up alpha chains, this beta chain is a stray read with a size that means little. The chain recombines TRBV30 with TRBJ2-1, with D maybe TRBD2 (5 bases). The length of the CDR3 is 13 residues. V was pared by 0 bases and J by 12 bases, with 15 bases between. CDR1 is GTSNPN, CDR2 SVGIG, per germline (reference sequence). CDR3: CAWSVRLAEGQFF. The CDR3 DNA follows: TGTGCCTGGAGTGTACGGCTAGCTGAAGGGCAGTTCTTC. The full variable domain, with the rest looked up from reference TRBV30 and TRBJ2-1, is SQTIHQWPATLVQPVGSPLSLECTVEGTSNPNLYWYRQAAGRGLQLLFYSVGIGQISSEVPQNLSASRPQDRQFILSSKKLLLSDSGFYLCAWSVRLAEGQFFGPGTRLTVL.

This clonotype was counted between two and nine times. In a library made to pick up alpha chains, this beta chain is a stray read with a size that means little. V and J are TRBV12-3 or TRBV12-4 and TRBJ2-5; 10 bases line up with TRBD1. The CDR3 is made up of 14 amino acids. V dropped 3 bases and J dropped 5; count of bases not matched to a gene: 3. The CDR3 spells CASSLRQGAETQYF. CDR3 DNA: TGTGCCAGCAGTTTGAGACAGGGGGCTGAGACCCAGTACTTC.

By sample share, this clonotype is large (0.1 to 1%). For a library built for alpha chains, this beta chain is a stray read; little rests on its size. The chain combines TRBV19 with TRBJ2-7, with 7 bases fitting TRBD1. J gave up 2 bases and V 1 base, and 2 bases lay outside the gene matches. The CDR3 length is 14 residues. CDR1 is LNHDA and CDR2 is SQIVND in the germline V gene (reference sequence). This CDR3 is CASSIGGTAYEQYF. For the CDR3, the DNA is TGTGCCAGTAGTATAGGAGGGACAGCCTACGAGCAGTACTTC.

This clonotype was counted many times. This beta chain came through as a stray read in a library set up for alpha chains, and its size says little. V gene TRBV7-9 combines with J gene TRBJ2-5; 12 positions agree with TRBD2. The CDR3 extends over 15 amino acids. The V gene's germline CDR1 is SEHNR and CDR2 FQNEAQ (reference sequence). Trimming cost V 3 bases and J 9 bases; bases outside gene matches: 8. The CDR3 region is CASSFLAGGPGAQYF. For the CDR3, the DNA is TGTGCCAGCAGCTTCCTAGCGGGAGGGCCTGGAGCCCAGTACTTC.

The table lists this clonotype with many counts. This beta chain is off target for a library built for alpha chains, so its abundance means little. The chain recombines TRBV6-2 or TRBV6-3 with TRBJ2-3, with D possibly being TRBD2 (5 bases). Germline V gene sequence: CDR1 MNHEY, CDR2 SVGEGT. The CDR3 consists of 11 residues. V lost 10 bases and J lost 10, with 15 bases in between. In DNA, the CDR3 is TGTGCCACCGGGGTCGCGTTTGCGCAGTATTTT. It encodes CATGVAFAQYF.